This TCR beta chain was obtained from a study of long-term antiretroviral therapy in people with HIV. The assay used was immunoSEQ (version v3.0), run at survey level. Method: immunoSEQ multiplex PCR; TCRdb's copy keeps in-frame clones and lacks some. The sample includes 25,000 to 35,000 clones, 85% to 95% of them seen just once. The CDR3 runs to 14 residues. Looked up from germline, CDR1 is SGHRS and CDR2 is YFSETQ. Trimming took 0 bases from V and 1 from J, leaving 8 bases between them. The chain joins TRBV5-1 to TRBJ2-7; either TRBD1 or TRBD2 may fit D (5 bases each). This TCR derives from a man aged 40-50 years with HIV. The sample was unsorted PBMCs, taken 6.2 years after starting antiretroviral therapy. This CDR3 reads CASSLGGRSYEQYF. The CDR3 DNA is TGCGCCAGCAGCTTGGGGGGACGGTCCTACGAGCAGTACTTC.